Described below is a single TCR beta chain sequence and its context. This sample is part of a study of blood T cell repertoires in COVID-19. Across the study: Sites in the United States, Italy and Spain provided acute and convalescent COVID-19 samples. PBMCs, B-cell-depleted T cells, or T cells provided the cDNA or gDNA that made up the material.

Original processing methods: Amplification of reference gene primers provided the estimated nucleated cell counts. Assay: immunoSEQ multiplex PCR; the TCRdb copy retains only in-frame clones and omits some. V and J calls and clone size are those listed in that table; D and trimming were worked out from the DNA. Here the sample spans under 350,000 clones, roughly 86% being singletons. The source is a man in his late teens or twenties with active or convalescent COVID-19. The sample consisted of peripheral blood.

The CDR3 sequence: CASSLDVVPNTGELFF. The DNA of the CDR3 is TGCGCCAGCAGCTTGGACGTAGTACCGAACACCGGGGAGCTGTTTTTT. The V call is TRBV5-1, the J call TRBJ2-2; D is undetermined. Germline V gene data show CDR1 as SGHRS and CDR2 as YFSETQ. The CDR3 totals 16 residues. The V and J ends lost 0 bases and 0 bases respectively, with 9 bases between them.